One sample yielded the 20 T cell receptor beta chains listed below, sequenced in a study of T-cell reconstitution after alpha-beta-depleted transplantation in children. Preparing the TCRbeta library involved the use of unique molecular identifiers. From the PCR reads, TCRdb called clonotypes with MiXCR, one entry per CDR3 protein. The table lists 780,000 or so distinct CDR3 sequences, 15% to 20% of them singletons. Sequencing was performed on PBMCs, mostly from graft donor cells, taken 360 days after TCRalphabeta/CD19-depleted stem cell transplant. The receptors were gathered from a male patient younger than 18 who had a stem cell transplant for acute lymphoblastic leukemia, so the T cells may come from the graft donor.

V and J are TRBV4-1 and TRBJ2-6, with a tentative D call TRBD1 (5 bases). Germline V lookup: CDR1 MGHRA, CDR2 YSYEKL. With 0 bases removed from V and 4 bases from J, the gap between germline ends came to 13 bases. The CDR3 spans 17 residues. The CDR3 loop is CASSQEGRAGGANVLTF. The CDR3 DNA reads as TGCGCCAGCAGCCAAGAAGGCAGGGCTGGAGGGGCCAACGTCCTGACTTTC.

This clonotype was picked up many times. V and J are TRBV20-1 and TRBJ1-5; TRBD1 aligns across 9 bases. The CDR3 contains 15 residues. The V gene end was trimmed by 5 bases and the J gene end by 2 bases; junction bases not matched to a gene: 7. Germline loops: CDR1 DFQATT, CDR2 SNEGSKA (reference sequence). CDR3 bases: TGCAGTGCTCCCAAGGACAGGGGTCGCAATCAGCCCCAGCATTTT. Protein product: CSAPKDRGRNQPQHF.

Ten or more counts support this clonotype. This chain connects TRBV27 to TRBJ2-1, with D maybe TRBD2 (6 bases). The V end lost 6 bases, the J end lost 2 bases, and 14 bases lay between the germline ends. Germline V CDR1 and CDR2: MNHEY, SMNVEV (reference sequence). This CDR3 has 15 amino acids. The CDR3 nucleotides read TGTGCCAGCAGCCACTTAGGCGGGGCCTACAATGAGCAGTTCTTC. This gives the protein CASSHLGGAYNEQFF.

In this sample, this clonotype turned up a few times. The genes are TRBV27 and TRBJ2-7; 11 nucleotides agree with TRBD2. CDR3 length equals 18 residues. The J segment lost 4 bases and the V segment lost 3 bases, leaving 14 bases of the junction unmatched. Germline V gene lookup returns CDR1 MNHEY and CDR2 SMNVEV (reference sequence). In DNA form, the CDR3 reads TGTGCCAGCAGTTTCCGGACTAGCGGGCGTCCAGAGGGTTACGAGCAGTACTTC. Protein sequence: CASSFRTSGRPEGYEQYF.

This clonotype was detected only a few times. The V gene is TRBV5-1, the J gene TRBJ2-1; D not resolved. This CDR3 region has 15 residues. V lost 0 bases and J 3 bases, leaving 10 bases between the germline ends. From germline, CDR1 is SGHRS and CDR2 YFSETQ. The CDR3 DNA reads TGCGCCAGCAGCTTGGGACTTCGTCACTACAATGAGCAGTTCTTC. Protein product: CASSLGLRHYNEQFF.

The chain is built from TRBV9 and TRBJ2-1, with TRBD2 identical over 9 bases. Looked up from germline, CDR1 is SGDLS and CDR2 is YYNGEE. The CDR3 is 16 amino acids. The junction had 15 bases not matched to a gene; V was cut back by 4 bases and J by 10 bases. CDR3 protein: CASSKTSGKRVEEQFF. Here the CDR3 DNA reads TGTGCCAGCAGCAAGACTAGCGGTAAAAGAGTGGAGGAGCAGTTCTTC.

This clonotype occurred many times. The rearrangement uses TRBV7-3 and TRBJ2-7; TRBD1 matches 7 bases. The CDR3 covers 12 residues. In germline, CDR1 is SGHTA, CDR2 FQGTGA. V gave up 8 bases and J gave up 6 bases; unmatched junction bases: 7. DNA for the CDR3: TGTGCCAGCGCACAGGGGAAGTTCGAGCAGTACTTC. This translates into CASAQGKFEQYF.

With respect to this clonotype: A junction boundary mismatches the germline segment, possibly from a read error. The V call is TRBV12-3 or TRBV12-4, the J call TRBJ1-5; the D gene is possibly TRBD1 (5 bases). This CDR3 comprises 18 residues. CDR3 loop: CACSFGRGTFGLNQPQHF. The CDR3 bases are TGTGCCTGCAGTTTCGGAAGGGGCACCTTTGGTCTCAATCAGCCCCAGCATTTT.

V usage is TRBV9 and J usage is TRBJ2-7, with unresolved D. This CDR3 is built from 14 residues. The germline V gene encodes CDR1 SGDLS and CDR2 YYNGEE. Trimming stripped 0 bases from V and 3 bases from J, with 10 bases between. The CDR3 sequence: CASSVGTNVYEQYF. CDR3 bases: TGTGCCAGCAGCGTAGGTACTAACGTCTACGAGCAGTACTTC.

The rearrangement links TRBV27 to TRBJ1-1; TRBD1 might be the D (5 bases). Trimming shortened V by 1 base and J by 4 bases, and 13 bases separated the two germline ends. Germline V gene sequence: CDR1 MNHEY, CDR2 SMNVEV (reference sequence). The CDR3 is 15 amino acids. CDR3 loop: CASSLWRQGGTEAFF. CDR3 sequence (DNA): TGTGCCAGCAGTTTATGGAGGCAGGGTGGCACTGAAGCTTTCTTT.

In regard to this clonotype: A read error may produce the germline difference seen at one junction end. The chain joins TRBV27 to TRBJ2-3; D unclear. Germline loops: CDR1 MNHEY, CDR2 SMNVEV (reference sequence). The CDR3 runs to 12 residues. The CDR3 protein is CASSPRSDTHYF. The DNA of the CDR3 is TGTGCCAGCAGTCCCCGGTCCGATACGCACTATTTT.

This clonotype was seen more than once but under ten times. The rearrangement joins TRBV7-9 to TRBJ2-3, with 8 bases that match TRBD2. The CDR3 runs 16 residues. Germline CDR1 SEHNR, CDR2 FQNEAQ (reference sequence). V lost 3 bases to trimming and J lost 1 base; unmatched junction nucleotides: 6. The chain's CDR3 is CASSLLAGSGTDTQYF. As DNA, the CDR3 is TGTGCCAGCAGCTTGCTAGCGGGTTCAGGCACAGATACGCAGTATTTT.

The J gene is TRBJ2-4, the V gene TRBV11-1, with D perhaps being TRBD1 or TRBD2 (5 bases each). Germline V gene lookup returns CDR1 SGHAT and CDR2 FQDESV (reference sequence). V was trimmed by 5 bases and J by 3 bases, leaving 29 bases between them. CDR3 size: 20 residues. CDR3 residues: CASSIPWDGDRIDGKNIQYF. CDR3 in DNA: TGTGCCAGCAGCATTCCGTGGGACGGCGATCGGATTGATGGCAAAAACATTCAGTACTTC. Full variable domain (outside the CDR3, taken from reference TRBV11-1 and TRBJ2-4): EAEVAQSPRYKITEKSQAVAFWCDPISGHATLYWYRQILGQGPELLVQFQDESVVDDSQLPKDRFSAERLKGVDSTLKIQPAELGDSAMYLCASSIPWDGDRIDGKNIQYFGAGTRLSVL.

This clonotype has more than one count but fewer than ten. The rearrangement joins TRBV12-5 to TRBJ2-2; 15 bases match TRBD2. Losses at the gene ends were 0 bases for V and 7 bases for J; bases not matched to a gene: 6. The CDR3 loop spans 18 amino acids. Germline V gene sequence: CDR1 LGHNT, CDR2 FRNRAP. Written as DNA, the CDR3 is TGTGCTAGTGGTTTGGTTGGACTAGCGGGAGGGATCGTCGGGGAGCTGTTTTTT. This encodes CASGLVGLAGGIVGELFF.

This clonotype came up many times. This chain links TRBV10-1 with TRBJ1-1; unclear D gene. Germline CDR1 reads WNHNN; CDR2 reads SYGVQD (reference sequence). The CDR3 loop spans 13 amino acids. Trimming took 3 bases from V and 8 from J, leaving 13 bases between them. DNA for the CDR3: TGCGCCAGCAGTGATCCCGGGGTTCCGGAAGCTTTCTTT. It encodes CASSDPGVPEAFF.

The chain combines TRBV27 with TRBJ2-7, with D maybe TRBD2 (6 bases). V lost 2 bases, J lost 6 bases, and 11 bases lay in between. The CDR3 contains 13 residues. Looked up from germline, CDR1 is MNHEY and CDR2 is SMNVEV (reference sequence). The CDR3 sequence: CASSLGGWGEQYF. CDR3 nucleotides: TGTGCCAGCAGTTTAGGAGGGTGGGGCGAGCAGTACTTC.

This clonotype has a single count. The chain couples TRBV15 to TRBJ2-5, with 8 positions matching TRBD1. Germline trimming cut 6 bases from V and 4 bases from J; bases unmatched to any gene: 22. CDR3 size: 19 residues. CDR1 is LNHNV and CDR2 is YYDKDF in the germline V gene (reference sequence). The CDR3 region has the DNA TGTGCCACCAGTGAACCCTCCGTCCAGGGGGCGCCGGTCGTAGAGACCCAGTACTTC. This gives the protein CATSEPSVQGAPVVETQYF.

The chain couples TRBV15 to TRBJ2-7; 9 bases map to TRBD2. J was trimmed by 2 bases and V by 7 bases; bases with no gene match: 15. Germline V gene sequence: CDR1 LNHNV, CDR2 YYDKDF (reference sequence). CDR3 length: 17 residues. CDR3 residues: CATTGASGTLFPYEQYF. The CDR3 nucleotides read TGTGCCACCACTGGGGCTAGCGGGACCCTCTTCCCCTACGAGCAGTACTTC.

This clonotype was detected only a few times. The J gene is TRBJ1-1, the V gene TRBV9; no clear D gene. Germline loops: CDR1 SGDLS, CDR2 YYNGEE. Trimming took 3 bases from V and 4 from J, leaving 16 bases between them. The CDR3 has 15 residues. The CDR3 sequence is CASSGLRPPGTEAFF. The CDR3 DNA reads TGTGCCAGCAGCGGACTGAGACCCCCGGGCACTGAAGCTTTCTTT.

V is TRBV5-1 and J is TRBJ2-7; D not certain. Germline V lookup: CDR1 SGHRS, CDR2 YFSETQ. The CDR3 loop spans 15 amino acids. Between the trimmed V and J ends, which lost 4 bases and 6 bases, there was a span of 20 bases. CDR3 residues: CASSALTVLGVEQYF. The DNA of the CDR3 is TGCGCCAGCAGCGCGTTGACCGTACTTGGTGTCGAGCAGTACTTC. The full variable domain, in which reference TRBV5-1 and TRBJ2-7 provide the parts outside the CDR3, is KAGVTQTPRYLIKTRGQQVTLSCSPISGHRSVSWYQQTPGQGLQFLFEYFSETQRNKGNFPGRFSGRQFSNSRSEMNVSTLELGDSALYLCASSALTVLGVEQYFGPGTRLTVT.